This T cell receptor beta chain emerged from a study of shared clonotypes between healthy human individuals. Overall study context: The cohort comprised a couple of women and a few men. Their ages spanned 18 to 49 years.

General study findings and limits: Richness estimates generally favored naive over memory subsets.

Notes on this clone: Its antigen is unidentified.

Donors included only healthy HIV-negative adults lacking recent acute infections or vaccinations. Sorted-subset replicate PCRs used roughly 180 ng DNA, approximately 30,000 T cell genomes. Assay: immunoSEQ multiplex PCR; the TCRdb copy retains only in-frame clones and omits some. The sample has roughly 700,000 clones; about 90% are singletons. Germline V gives CDR1 MDHEN, CDR2 SYDVKM. CDR3 length: 14 residues. Trimming pared 3 bases from V and 1 base from J, leaving 7 bases between. This TCR was recovered from a man aged 18 to 35 in good health. Some clones in this sample may be carry-over from other donors' samples. This sequence joins TRBV28 and TRBJ2-1; D not resolved. Sequencing used memory CD8+ T cells from PBMCs. The sample's subset: CD45RO+ cells pooled with CCR7-negative TemRA cells. Here the CDR3 DNA reads TGTGCCAGCAGTTTCGACGGGTCCTACAATGAGCAGTTCTTC. It encodes CASSFDGSYNEQFF.